The clone carrying this T cell receptor (beta chain) was counted at least ten times. What it binds is unknown. Deletions cut 6 bases from V and 8 bases from J, with 16 bases between. Germline V lookup: CDR1 SQVTM, CDR2 ANQGSEA. The CDR3 sequence is 12 residues long. This sample was taken from a study of T cells in Graves' hyperthyroidism and ophthalmopathy. For the study at large: The initial diagnosis was the point when peripheral blood was collected, ahead of any treatment. General study results and limits: A 13 V-J model separated ophthalmopathy from stable hyperthyroidism.

Amplified TCR beta CDR3 regions derived from RNA transcripts. HTBI primers were the set used in a first-round RT-PCR of the TCR CDR3. TCRdb re-called the multiplex PCR reads with MiXCR, one entry per CDR3 protein. Of 400,000 or so distinct CDR3 sequences in the sample, around 15% were seen once. The sequence came from a man aged 50 to 59 with Graves' ophthalmopathy. The source material was blood. The rearrangement links TRBV29-1 to TRBJ1-2; D gene uncertain. The CDR3 nucleotides read TGCAGCGTCGCCCCTCCGTTCTTAGGCTACACCTTC. It is translated as CSVAPPFLGYTF.